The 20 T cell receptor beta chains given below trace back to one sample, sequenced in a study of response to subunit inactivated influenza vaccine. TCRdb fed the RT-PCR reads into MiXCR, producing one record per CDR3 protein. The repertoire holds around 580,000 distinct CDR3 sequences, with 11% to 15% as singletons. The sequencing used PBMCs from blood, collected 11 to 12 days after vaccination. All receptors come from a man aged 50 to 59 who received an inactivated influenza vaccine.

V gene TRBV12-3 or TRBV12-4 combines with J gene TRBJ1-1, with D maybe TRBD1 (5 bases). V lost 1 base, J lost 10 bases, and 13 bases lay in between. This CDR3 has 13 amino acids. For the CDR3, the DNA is TGTGCCAGCAGTTTAGGAGGGGCGGGGACAGCTTTCTTT. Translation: CASSLGGAGTAFF.

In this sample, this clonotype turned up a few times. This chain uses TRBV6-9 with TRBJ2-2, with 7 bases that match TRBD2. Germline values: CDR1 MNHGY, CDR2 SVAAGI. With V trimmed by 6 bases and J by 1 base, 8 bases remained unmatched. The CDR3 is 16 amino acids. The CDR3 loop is CASSPKRDLNTGELFF. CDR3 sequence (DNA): TGTGCCAGCAGCCCTAAGCGGGATCTGAACACCGGGGAGCTGTTTTTT.

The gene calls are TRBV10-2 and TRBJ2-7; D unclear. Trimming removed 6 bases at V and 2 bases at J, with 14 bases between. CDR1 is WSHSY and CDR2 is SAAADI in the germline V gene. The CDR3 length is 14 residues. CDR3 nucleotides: TGCGCCAGCAGAGAAGGCAGGCAAACCTACGAGCAGTACTTC. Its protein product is CASREGRQTYEQYF.

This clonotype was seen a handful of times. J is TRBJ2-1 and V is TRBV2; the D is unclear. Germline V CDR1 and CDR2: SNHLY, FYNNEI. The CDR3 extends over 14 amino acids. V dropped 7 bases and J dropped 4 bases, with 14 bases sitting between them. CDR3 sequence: CASNIPAGYNEQFF. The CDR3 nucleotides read TGTGCCAGCAACATTCCTGCTGGTTACAATGAGCAGTTCTTC.

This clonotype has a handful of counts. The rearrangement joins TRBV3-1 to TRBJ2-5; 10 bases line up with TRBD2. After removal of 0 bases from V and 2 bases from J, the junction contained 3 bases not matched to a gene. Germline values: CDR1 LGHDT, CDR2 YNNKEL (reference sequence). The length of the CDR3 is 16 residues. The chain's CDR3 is CASSQELLAGQETQYF. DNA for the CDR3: TGTGCCAGCAGCCAAGAGTTACTAGCGGGACAAGAGACCCAGTACTTC.

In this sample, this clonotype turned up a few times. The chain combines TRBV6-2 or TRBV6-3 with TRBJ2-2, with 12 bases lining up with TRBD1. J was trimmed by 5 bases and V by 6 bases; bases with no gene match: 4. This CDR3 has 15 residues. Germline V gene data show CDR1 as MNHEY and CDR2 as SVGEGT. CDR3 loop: CASSRDRGQTGELFF. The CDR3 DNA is TGTGCCAGCAGCCGGGACAGGGGGCAAACCGGGGAGCTGTTTTTT.

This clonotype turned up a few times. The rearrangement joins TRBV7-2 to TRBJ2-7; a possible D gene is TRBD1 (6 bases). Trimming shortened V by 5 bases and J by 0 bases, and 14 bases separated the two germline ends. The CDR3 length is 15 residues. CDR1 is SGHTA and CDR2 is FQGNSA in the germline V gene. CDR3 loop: CASSPLGQFSYEQYF. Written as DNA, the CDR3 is TGTGCCAGCAGCCCATTAGGACAGTTCTCCTACGAGCAGTACTTC.

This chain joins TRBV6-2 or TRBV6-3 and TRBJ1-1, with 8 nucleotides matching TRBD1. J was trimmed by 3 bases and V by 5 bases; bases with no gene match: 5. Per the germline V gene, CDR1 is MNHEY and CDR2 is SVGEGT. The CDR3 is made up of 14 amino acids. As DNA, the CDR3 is TGTGCCAGCAGTACGACAGGGGAGCACACTGAAGCTTTCTTT. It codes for CASSTTGEHTEAFF.

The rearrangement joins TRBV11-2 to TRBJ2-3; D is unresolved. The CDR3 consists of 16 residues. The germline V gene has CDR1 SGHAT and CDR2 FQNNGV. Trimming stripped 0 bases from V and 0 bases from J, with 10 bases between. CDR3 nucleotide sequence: TGTGCCAGCAGCTTAGAGCTCAGGCCGAGCACAGATACGCAGTATTTT. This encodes CASSLELRPSTDTQYF. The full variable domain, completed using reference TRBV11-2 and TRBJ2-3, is EAGVAQSPRYKIIEKRQSVAFWCNPISGHATLYWYQQILGQGPKLLIQFQNNGVVDDSQLPKDRFSAERLKGVDSTLKIQPAKLEDSAVYLCASSLELRPSTDTQYFGPGTRLTVL.

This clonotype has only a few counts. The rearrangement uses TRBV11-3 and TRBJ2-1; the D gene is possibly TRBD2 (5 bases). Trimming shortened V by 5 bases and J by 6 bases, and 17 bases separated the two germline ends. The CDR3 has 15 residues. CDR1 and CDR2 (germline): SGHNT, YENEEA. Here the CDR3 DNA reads TGTGCCAGCAGCGCCCTGGGGAGCGGCATCAATGAGCAGTTCTTC. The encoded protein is CASSALGSGINEQFF.

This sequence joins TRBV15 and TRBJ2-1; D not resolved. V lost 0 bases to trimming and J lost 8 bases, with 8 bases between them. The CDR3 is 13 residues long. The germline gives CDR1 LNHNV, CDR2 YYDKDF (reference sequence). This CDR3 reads CATSRDIGYEQFF. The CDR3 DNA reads TGTGCCACCAGCAGAGATATAGGGTATGAGCAGTTCTTC.

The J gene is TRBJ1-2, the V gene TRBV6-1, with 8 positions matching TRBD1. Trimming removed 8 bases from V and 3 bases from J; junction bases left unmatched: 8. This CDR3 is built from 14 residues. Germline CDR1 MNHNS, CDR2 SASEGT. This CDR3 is CASGTGRSYYGYTF. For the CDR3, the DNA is TGTGCCAGCGGGACAGGCCGATCCTACTATGGCTACACCTTC.

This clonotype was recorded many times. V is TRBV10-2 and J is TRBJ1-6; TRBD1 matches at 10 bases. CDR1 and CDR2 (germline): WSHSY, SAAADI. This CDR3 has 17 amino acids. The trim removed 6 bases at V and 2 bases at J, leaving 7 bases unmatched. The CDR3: CASRAGQGTPYNSPLHF. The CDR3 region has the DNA TGCGCCAGCAGAGCGGGACAGGGGACTCCCTATAATTCACCCCTCCACTTT.

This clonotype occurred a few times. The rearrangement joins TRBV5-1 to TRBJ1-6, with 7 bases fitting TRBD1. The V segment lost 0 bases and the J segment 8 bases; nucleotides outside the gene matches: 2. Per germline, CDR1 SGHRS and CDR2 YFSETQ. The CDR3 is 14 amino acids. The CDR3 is CASSLGQGDSPLHF. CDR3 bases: TGCGCCAGCAGCTTGGGACAGGGAGATTCACCCCTCCACTTT.

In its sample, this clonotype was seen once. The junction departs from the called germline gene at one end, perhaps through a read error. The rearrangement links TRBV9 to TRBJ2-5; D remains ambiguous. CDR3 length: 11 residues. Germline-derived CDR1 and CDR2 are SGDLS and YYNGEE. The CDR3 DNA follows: TGCGGTAACAGTCGCAGAGAGACCCAGTACTTC. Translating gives CGNSRRETQYF. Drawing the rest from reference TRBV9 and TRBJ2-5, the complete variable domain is DSGVTQTPKHLITATGQRVTLRCSPRSGDLSVYWYQQSLDQGLQFLIQYYNGEERAKGNILERFSAQQFPDLHSELNLSSLELGDSALYFCGNSRRETQYFGPGTRLLVL.

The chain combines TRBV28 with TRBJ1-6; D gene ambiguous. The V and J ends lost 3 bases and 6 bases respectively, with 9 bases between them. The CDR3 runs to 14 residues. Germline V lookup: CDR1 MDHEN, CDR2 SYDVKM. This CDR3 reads CASSFWGGNSPLHF. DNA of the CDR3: TGTGCCAGCAGTTTCTGGGGAGGTAATTCACCCCTCCACTTT.

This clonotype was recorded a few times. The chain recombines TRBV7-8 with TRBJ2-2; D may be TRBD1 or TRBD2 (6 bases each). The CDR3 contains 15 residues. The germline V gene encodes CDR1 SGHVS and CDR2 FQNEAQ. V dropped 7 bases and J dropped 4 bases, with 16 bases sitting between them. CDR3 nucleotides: TGTGCCAGCAACTCTATAGGGGGAGGCACCGGGGAGCTGTTTTTT. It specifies CASNSIGGGTGELFF.

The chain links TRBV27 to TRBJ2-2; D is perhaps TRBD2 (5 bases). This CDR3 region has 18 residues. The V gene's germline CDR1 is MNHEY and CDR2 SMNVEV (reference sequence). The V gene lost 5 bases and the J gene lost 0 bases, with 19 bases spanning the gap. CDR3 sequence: CASSLRGWASANTGELFF. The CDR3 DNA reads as TGTGCCAGCAGTCTCCGGGGTTGGGCCAGTGCGAACACCGGGGAGCTGTTTTTT.

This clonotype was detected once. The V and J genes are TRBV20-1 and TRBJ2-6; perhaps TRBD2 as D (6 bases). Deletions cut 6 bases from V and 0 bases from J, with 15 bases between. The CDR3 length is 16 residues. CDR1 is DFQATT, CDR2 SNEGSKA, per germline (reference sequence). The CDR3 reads CSARGTLHSGANVLTF. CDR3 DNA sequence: TGCAGTGCCCGTGGGACTCTACACTCTGGGGCCAACGTCCTGACTTTC.

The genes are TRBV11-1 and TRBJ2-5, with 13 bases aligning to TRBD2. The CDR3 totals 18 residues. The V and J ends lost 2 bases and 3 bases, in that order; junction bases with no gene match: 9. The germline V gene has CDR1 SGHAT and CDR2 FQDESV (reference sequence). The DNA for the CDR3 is TGTGCCAGCAGCTTATGGGAACATGGACTAGCGGGGGAAGAGACCCAGTACTTC. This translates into CASSLWEHGLAGEETQYF.